This T cell receptor beta chain appears in the sequencing data of a study of blood T cell repertoires in COVID-19. CDR3 size: 15 residues. Per germline, CDR1 SGHRS and CDR2 YFSETQ. Between the trimmed V and J ends, which lost 0 bases and 5 bases, there was a span of 14 bases. Clones were sequenced by immunoSEQ multiplex PCR, and TCRdb holds only the in-frame ones, with some missing. The sample lists 210,000 or so clones; approximately 80% were seen once. The genes are TRBV5-1 and TRBJ1-2, with a possible D match to TRBD1 (6 bases). This TCR was recovered from an elderly woman with COVID-19, enrolled during active disease. Material: peripheral blood. This chain's CDR3 is CASSLDSGVKYGYTF. The CDR3, as DNA: TGCGCCAGCAGCTTGGATTCAGGGGTGAAGTATGGCTACACCTTC.